Presented here are 29 T cell receptor beta chains from one specimen sequenced in a study of T cells in Graves' hyperthyroidism and ophthalmopathy. There were TCR beta CDR3 regions amplified from RNA transcripts. The HTBI set primed first-round TCR CDR3 RT-PCR. Via MiXCR, TCRdb re-called the multiplex PCR reads, giving one row per CDR3 protein. The sample consists of hundreds of thousands of distinct CDR3 sequences, 18% of them appearing once. The sample was blood. These TCRs come from a woman aged 45-65 years with Graves' hyperthyroidism that later progressed to Graves' ophthalmopathy.

The V and J genes are TRBV9 and TRBJ1-6; 8 positions agree with TRBD1. The CDR3 is made up of 15 amino acids. Germline CDR1 SGDLS, CDR2 YYNGEE. With V trimmed by 4 bases and J by 6 bases, 6 bases remained unmatched. The CDR3 nucleotides are TGTGCCAGCAGCCCCGGGACAGGTCTTAATTCACCCCTCCACTTT. This codes for CASSPGTGLNSPLHF.

On this clonotype: At one of its ends the junction is not consistent with the germline gene, which may arise from a read error. The chain couples TRBV6-7 to TRBJ1-2, with 8 bases aligning to TRBD1. TRBV6-7 is an ORF, and what it does is uncertain. The CDR3 runs 14 residues. The CDR3 reads CVSSLRDRGYGYTF. CDR3 DNA sequence: TGTGTCAGCAGCCTCCGCGACAGGGGCTATGGCTACACCTTC.

The chain links TRBV27 to TRBJ2-7, with D possibly being TRBD1 (5 bases). The CDR3 contains 13 residues. V dropped 6 bases and J dropped 0 bases, with 9 bases sitting between them. Germline CDR1 and CDR2: MNHEY and SMNVEV (reference sequence). This CDR3 reads CASRDSHSYEQYF. CDR3 bases: TGTGCCAGCAGAGACAGTCACTCCTACGAGCAGTACTTC.

This clonotype appeared many times. V is TRBV11-2 and J is TRBJ2-7; D might be TRBD1 (7 bases). V was pared by 3 bases and J by 5 bases, with 11 bases between. CDR3 length: 13 amino acids. Per germline, CDR1 SGHAT and CDR2 FQNNGV. DNA for the CDR3: TGTGCCAGCAGCTTGGAGGGGGCCGACGAGCAGTACTTC. It is translated as CASSLEGADEQYF.

The V call is TRBV6-5, the J call TRBJ2-3, with a weak D call TRBD1 (6 bases). V shed 2 bases and J shed 2 bases, with 8 bases lying between them. The CDR3 runs to 14 residues. CDR1 and CDR2 (germline): MNHEY, SVGAGI. Here the CDR3 reads CASSYPGHTDTQYF. DNA for the CDR3: TGTGCCAGCAGTTACCCGGGACACACAGATACGCAGTATTTT.

This clonotype was seen a few times. The V and J genes are TRBV14 and TRBJ1-2; no definite D call. The CDR3 spans 15 residues. Germline V gene lookup returns CDR1 SGHDN and CDR2 FVKESK. Trimming took 0 bases from V and 7 from J, leaving 15 bases between them. The CDR3 protein is CASSQDLRSGSGYTF. CDR3 nucleotides: TGTGCCAGCAGCCAAGATCTAAGGTCGGGGTCTGGCTACACCTTC.

There are many counts of this clonotype. The chain recombines TRBV7-8 with TRBJ2-3; TRBD1 matches 7 bases. V was pared by 5 bases and J by 2 bases, with 7 bases of the junction left unmatched. This CDR3 has 15 amino acids. Germline CDR1 reads SGHVS; CDR2 reads FQNEAQ. The CDR3 bases are TGTGCCAGCAGCACCAGGACAGGTGCCACAGATACGCAGTATTTT. This sequence encodes CASSTRTGATDTQYF.

J is TRBJ2-2 and V is TRBV20-1; 8 bases fit TRBD2. CDR1 DFQATT and CDR2 SNEGSKA come from the germline V gene (reference sequence). V dropped 5 bases and J dropped 4; count of bases not matched to a gene: 9. There are 15 residues in the CDR3. CDR3 sequence reads: CSAFGGRGVTGELFF. For the CDR3, the DNA is TGCAGTGCTTTCGGAGGGCGGGGGGTCACCGGGGAGCTGTTTTTT.

V is TRBV29-1 and J is TRBJ2-7, with D perhaps TRBD1 or TRBD2 (6 bases each). CDR3 length: 14 residues. Germline loops: CDR1 SQVTM, CDR2 ANQGSEA. With 1 base removed from V and 2 bases from J, the gap between germline ends came to 12 bases. The CDR3 reads CSVEARGHTYEQYF. For the CDR3, the DNA is TGCAGCGTTGAAGCCCGGGGGCATACCTACGAGCAGTACTTC.

This clonotype was found many times. The genes are TRBV10-3 and TRBJ1-1, with D perhaps matching TRBD1 (5 bases). The CDR3 runs to 11 residues. The germline CDR1 and CDR2 sequences are ENHRY and SYGVKD. Trimming took 4 bases from V and 8 from J, leaving 8 bases between them. CDR3 in DNA: TGTGCCATCAGTGTACGGGGCGAAGCTTTCTTT. This codes for CAISVRGEAFF.

This clonotype has just one count. The chain has TRBV2 and TRBJ2-1; possibly TRBD2 for D (5 bases). V lost 1 base and J 10 bases, leaving 17 bases between the germline ends. The CDR3 totals 15 residues. Per germline, CDR1 SNHLY and CDR2 FYNNEI. Here the CDR3 reads CASSEVAVGGWEQFF. In DNA, the CDR3 is TGTGCCAGCAGTGAAGTTGCCGTTGGCGGGTGGGAGCAGTTCTTC.

This clonotype was recorded a few times. The chain carries TRBV7-8 and TRBJ1-5; 7 bases match TRBD1. The CDR3 sequence is 15 residues long. Germline lookup yields CDR1 SGHVS and CDR2 FQNEAQ. V trimming: 5 bases; J trimming: 6 bases; junction bases outside the gene matches: 10. The CDR3 DNA reads TGTGCCAGCAGCGGATTGCGACAGGGAGGTCAGCCCCAGCATTTT. Translation gives CASSGLRQGGQPQHF.

Points on this clonotype: Given a much more abundant clone one base away, this may be a read error. The chain joins TRBV11-2 to TRBJ2-3; the D is unclear. Germline assignment: CDR1 SGHAT and CDR2 FQNNGV. This CDR3 comprises 14 residues. The CDR3 nucleotides are TGTGCCAGCAGCTTGGGCAGTAGCACAGATACGCGGTATTTT. Translation gives CASSLGSSTDTRYF.

The genes are TRBV29-1 and TRBJ1-1; D unclear. In germline, CDR1 is SQVTM, CDR2 ANQGSEA. The V and J ends lost 2 bases and 3 bases respectively, with 13 bases between them. The CDR3 covers 14 residues. CDR3 loop: CSVEKWGEDTEAFF. In DNA form, the CDR3 reads TGCAGCGTTGAAAAATGGGGAGAAGACACTGAAGCTTTCTTT.

This clonotype was seen repeatedly, ten times or more. The gene calls are TRBV3-1 and TRBJ2-1; 8 nucleotides match TRBD1. Germline V gene data show CDR1 as LGHDT and CDR2 as YNNKEL (reference sequence). The J segment lost 8 bases and the V segment lost 1 base, leaving 13 bases of the junction unmatched. This CDR3 is 17 amino acids long. The CDR3 is CASSQGPGTGLGDEQFF. Here the CDR3 DNA reads TGTGCCAGCAGCCAAGGCCCTGGGACAGGCCTAGGAGATGAGCAGTTCTTC.

The V and J genes are TRBV20-1 and TRBJ1-1; TRBD1 matches at 7 bases. Trimming cost V 7 bases and J 1 base; bases outside gene matches: 3. Germline lookup yields CDR1 DFQATT and CDR2 SNEGSKA (reference sequence). This CDR3 has 12 residues. The CDR3 DNA reads as TGCAGTGGCAGACAGGGGAACACTGAAGCTTTCTTT. As protein: CSGRQGNTEAFF.

In its sample, this clonotype was seen a few times. This rearrangement joins TRBV6-5 to TRBJ2-1; no definite D call. This CDR3 is built from 11 residues. Trimming stripped 2 bases from V and 7 bases from J, with 3 bases between. The V gene's germline CDR1 is MNHEY and CDR2 SVGAGI. CDR3 loop: CASSYQNEQFF. The DNA of the CDR3 is TGTGCCAGCAGTTACCAAAATGAGCAGTTCTTC.

V usage is TRBV4-1 and J usage is TRBJ2-3, with 9 bases aligning to TRBD2. V lost 4 bases, J lost 5 bases, and 10 bases stayed unmatched. CDR1 is MGHRA, CDR2 YSYEKL, per germline. This CDR3 is 16 amino acids long. CDR3 bases: TGCGCCAGCAGCCCCGACGGCGGGGGGGCGATAGATACGCAGTATTTT. Translating it yields CASSPDGGGAIDTQYF.

The chain is built from TRBV9 and TRBJ2-5, with 8 nucleotides matching TRBD2. Trimming cost V 4 bases and J 4 bases; bases outside gene matches: 6. Germline V gene data show CDR1 as SGDLS and CDR2 as YYNGEE. The CDR3 consists of 14 residues. CDR3 nucleotide sequence: TGTGCCAGCAGCTCTTACACTAGCGGAGAGACCCAGTACTTC. Amino acid sequence: CASSSYTSGETQYF. The entire variable domain, with the rest obtained from reference TRBV9 and TRBJ2-5, is as follows: DSGVTQTPKHLITATGQRVTLRCSPRSGDLSVYWYQQSLDQGLQFLIQYYNGEERAKGNILERFSAQQFPDLHSELNLSSLELGDSALYFCASSSYTSGETQYFGPGTRLLVL.

V is TRBV4-3 and J is TRBJ2-1; 7 positions match TRBD2. CDR3 length equals 18 residues. Trimming cost V 3 bases and J 0 bases; bases outside gene matches: 11. Germline V gives CDR1 LGHNA, CDR2 YSLEER. The CDR3 reads CASSHLPPSGHSYNEQFF. The CDR3 bases are TGCGCCAGCAGCCACCTACCGCCTAGCGGCCACTCCTACAATGAGCAGTTCTTC.

V gene TRBV19 combines with J gene TRBJ1-5, with D tentatively TRBD1 (5 bases). This CDR3 is built from 16 residues. Germline CDR1 is LNHDA and CDR2 is SQIVND (reference sequence). Trimming shortened V by 3 bases and J by 0 bases, and 12 bases separated the two germline ends. CDR3 residues: CASSITRGYSNQPQHF. CDR3 bases: TGTGCCAGTAGTATTACGAGGGGTTATAGCAATCAGCCCCAGCATTTT.

The chain combines TRBV10-3 with TRBJ1-2; TRBD1 agrees at 8 bases. The V gene end was trimmed by 11 bases and the J gene end by 7 bases; junction bases not matched to a gene: 21. This CDR3 has 16 amino acids. Germline values: CDR1 ENHRY, CDR2 SYGVKD. This chain's CDR3 is CASNVGVQGAFFGYTF. In nucleotides, the CDR3 is TGTGCCTCGAACGTGGGGGTCCAGGGGGCCTTTTTTGGCTACACCTTC.

In its sample, this clonotype was seen many times. The chain recombines TRBV18 with TRBJ1-5; tentatively, D is TRBD1 (5 bases). The germline V and J ends were trimmed by 2 bases and 4 bases, with 15 bases remaining between them. Germline V gene lookup returns CDR1 KGHSH and CDR2 LQKENI. The CDR3 has 16 residues. CDR3 sequence reads: CASSPKEAGGNQPQHF. As DNA, the CDR3 is TGTGCCAGCTCACCAAAGGAGGCCGGGGGAAATCAGCCCCAGCATTTT.

This clonotype was seen many times. The chain recombines TRBV12-3 or TRBV12-4 with TRBJ1-2, with unresolved D. V lost 6 bases to trimming and J lost 3 bases, with 14 bases between them. The CDR3 extends over 14 amino acids. CDR3 in DNA: TGTGCCAGCAGGCACGCCGACAACTACTATGGCTACACCTTC. Translation gives CASRHADNYYGYTF.

The rearrangement joins TRBV7-2 to TRBJ2-5, with D unresolved. CDR1 SGHTA and CDR2 FQGNSA come from the germline V gene. This CDR3 has 14 amino acids. V was shortened by 1 base and J by 5 bases, with 11 bases between the two germline ends. The CDR3 nucleotides read TGTGCCAGCAGCTTAGGGGTCCATCAGGAGACCCAGTACTTC. Its protein is CASSLGVHQETQYF. The full variable domain, rest sourced from reference TRBV7-2 and TRBJ2-5, is GAGVSQSPSNKVTEKGKDVELRCDPISGHTALYWYRQSLGQGLEFLIYFQGNSAPDKSGLPSDRFSAERTGGSVSTLTIQRTQQEDSAVYLCASSLGVHQETQYFGPGTRLLVL.

This clonotype was detected only a few times. The chain carries TRBV27 and TRBJ2-7, with D unclear. Germline assignment: CDR1 MNHEY and CDR2 SMNVEV (reference sequence). V was clipped by 4 bases and J by 6 bases, with 10 bases between them. This CDR3 has 12 amino acids. In DNA form, the CDR3 reads TGTGCCAGCAGTTCACGCTGGGGCGAGCAGTACTTC. It translates to CASSSRWGEQYF.

J is TRBJ2-5 and V is TRBV29-1; TRBD2 agrees at 13 bases. V lost 1 base and J lost 4; bases outside the gene matches: 12. Germline V gene sequence: CDR1 SQVTM, CDR2 ANQGSEA. The CDR3 is 18 amino acids. CDR3 nucleotide sequence: TGCAGCGTTGAAGGGACAGGACAGACTAGCGGGGGGAGAGAGACCCAGTACTTC. This sequence encodes CSVEGTGQTSGGRETQYF.

CDR3 DNA: TGTGCCAGCAGTTACCCGGGACAGATTAACTATGGCTACACCTTC. It codes for CASSYPGQINYGYTF. The chain is built from TRBV6-5 and TRBJ1-2, with TRBD1 matching 7 bases. CDR1 and CDR2 from the germline V gene are MNHEY and SVGAGI. The CDR3 length is 15 residues. The V segment lost 2 bases and the J segment 1 base; nucleotides outside the gene matches: 4.

The sample holds a few counts of this clonotype. The chain carries TRBV5-1 and TRBJ1-6, with no clear D. CDR3 length equals 14 residues. Germline V gene data show CDR1 as SGHRS and CDR2 as YFSETQ. V gave up 0 bases and J gave up 5 bases, with 6 bases separating them. Here the CDR3 DNA reads TGCGCCAGCAGCTTGGTCCCAGATAATTCACCCCTCCACTTT. Amino acid sequence: CASSLVPDNSPLHF.